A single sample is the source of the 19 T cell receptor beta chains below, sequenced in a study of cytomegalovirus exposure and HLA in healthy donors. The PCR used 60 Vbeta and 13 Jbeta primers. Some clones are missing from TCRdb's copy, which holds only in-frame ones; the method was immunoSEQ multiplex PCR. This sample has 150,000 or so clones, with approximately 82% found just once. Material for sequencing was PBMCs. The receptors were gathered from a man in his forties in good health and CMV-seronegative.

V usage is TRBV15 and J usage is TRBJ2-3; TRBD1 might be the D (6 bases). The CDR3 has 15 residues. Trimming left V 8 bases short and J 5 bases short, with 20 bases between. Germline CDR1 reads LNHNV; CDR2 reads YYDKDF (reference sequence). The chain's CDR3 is CATGQSGRGLDTQYF. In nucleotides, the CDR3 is TGTGCCACCGGACAGTCGGGAAGAGGGCTAGATACGCAGTATTTT.

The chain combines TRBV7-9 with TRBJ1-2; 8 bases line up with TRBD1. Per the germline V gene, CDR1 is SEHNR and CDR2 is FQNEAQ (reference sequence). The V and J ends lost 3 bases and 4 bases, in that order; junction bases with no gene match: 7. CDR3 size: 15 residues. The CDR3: CASSLGDRLGYGYTF. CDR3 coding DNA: TGTGCCAGCAGCTTGGGGGACAGGCTGGGCTATGGCTACACCTTC.

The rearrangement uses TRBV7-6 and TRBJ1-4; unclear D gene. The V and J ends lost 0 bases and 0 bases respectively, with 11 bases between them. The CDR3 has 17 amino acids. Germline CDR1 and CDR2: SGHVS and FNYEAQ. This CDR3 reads CASSLAPKGATNEKLFF. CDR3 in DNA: TGTGCCAGCAGCTTAGCTCCGAAGGGAGCAACTAATGAAAAACTGTTTTTT. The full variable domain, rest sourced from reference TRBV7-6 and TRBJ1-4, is GAGVSQSPRYKVTKRGQDVALRCDPISGHVSLYWYRQALGQGPEFLTYFNYEAQQDKSGLPNDRFSAERPEGSISTLTIQRTEQRDSAMYRCASSLAPKGATNEKLFFGSGTQLSVL.

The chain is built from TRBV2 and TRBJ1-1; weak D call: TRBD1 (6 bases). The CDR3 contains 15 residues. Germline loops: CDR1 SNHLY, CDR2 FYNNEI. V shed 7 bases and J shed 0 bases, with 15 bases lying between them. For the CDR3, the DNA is TGTGCCAGCACCCCTGAGGGGGGGCTGAACACTGAAGCTTTCTTT. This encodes CASTPEGGLNTEAFF.

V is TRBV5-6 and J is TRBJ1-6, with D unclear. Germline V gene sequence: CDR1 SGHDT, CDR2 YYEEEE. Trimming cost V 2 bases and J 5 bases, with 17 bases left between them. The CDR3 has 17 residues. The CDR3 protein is CASSLGGFTGNNSPLHF. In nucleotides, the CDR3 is TGTGCCAGCAGCTTAGGCGGCTTTACCGGAAATAATTCACCCCTCCACTTT.

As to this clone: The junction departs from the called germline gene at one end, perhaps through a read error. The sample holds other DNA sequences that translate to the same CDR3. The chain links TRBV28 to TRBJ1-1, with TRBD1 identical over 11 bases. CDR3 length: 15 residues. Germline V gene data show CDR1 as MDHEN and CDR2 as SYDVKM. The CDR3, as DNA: TGTGCCAGCACCGATTGGACAGGGGGCCTCACTGAAGCCTTCTTT. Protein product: CASTDWTGGLTEAFF.

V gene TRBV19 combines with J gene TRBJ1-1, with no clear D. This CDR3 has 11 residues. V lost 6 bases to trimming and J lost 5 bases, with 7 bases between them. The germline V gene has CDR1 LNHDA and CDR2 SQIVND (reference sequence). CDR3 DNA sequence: TGTGCCAGTAGCTGGAGGACTGAAGCTTTCTTT. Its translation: CASSWRTEAFF.

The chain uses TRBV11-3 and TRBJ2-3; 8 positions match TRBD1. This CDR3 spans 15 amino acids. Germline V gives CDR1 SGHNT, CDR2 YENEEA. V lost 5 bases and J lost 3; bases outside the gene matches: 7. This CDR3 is CASSAGQGATDTQYF. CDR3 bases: TGTGCCAGCAGCGCGGGGCAGGGGGCTACAGATACGCAGTATTTT.

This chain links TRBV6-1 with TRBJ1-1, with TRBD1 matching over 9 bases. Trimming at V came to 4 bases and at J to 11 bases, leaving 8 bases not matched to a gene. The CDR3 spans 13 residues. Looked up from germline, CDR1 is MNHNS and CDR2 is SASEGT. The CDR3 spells CASSAGQGITAFF. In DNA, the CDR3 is TGTGCCAGCAGTGCCGGACAGGGGATAACGGCTTTCTTT.

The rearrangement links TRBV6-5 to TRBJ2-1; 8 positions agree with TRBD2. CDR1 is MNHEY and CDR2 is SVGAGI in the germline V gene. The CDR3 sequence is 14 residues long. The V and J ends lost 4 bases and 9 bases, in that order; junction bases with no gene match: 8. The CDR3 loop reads CASSSPGAGGEQFF. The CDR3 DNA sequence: TGTGCCAGCAGTTCCCCCGGGGCGGGGGGTGAGCAGTTCTTC.

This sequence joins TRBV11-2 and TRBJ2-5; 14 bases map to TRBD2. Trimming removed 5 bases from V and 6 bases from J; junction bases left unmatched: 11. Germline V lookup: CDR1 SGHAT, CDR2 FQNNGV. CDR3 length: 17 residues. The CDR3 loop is CASSPEGTSGGHQTQYF. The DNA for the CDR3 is TGTGCCAGCAGCCCCGAGGGGACTAGCGGGGGCCACCAGACCCAGTACTTC.

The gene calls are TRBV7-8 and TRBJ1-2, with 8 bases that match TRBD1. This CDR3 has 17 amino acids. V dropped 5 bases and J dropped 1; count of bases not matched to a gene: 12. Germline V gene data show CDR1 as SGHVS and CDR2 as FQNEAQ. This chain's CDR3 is CASSARDRGRINYGYTF. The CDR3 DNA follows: TGTGCCAGCAGCGCGCGAGACAGGGGACGTATTAACTATGGCTACACCTTC.

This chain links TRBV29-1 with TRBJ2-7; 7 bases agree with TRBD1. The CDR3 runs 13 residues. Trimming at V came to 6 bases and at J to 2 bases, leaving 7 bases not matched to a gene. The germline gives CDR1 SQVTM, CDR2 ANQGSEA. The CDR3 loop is CSVATGRTYEQYF. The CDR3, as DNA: TGCAGCGTAGCGACAGGGCGAACCTACGAGCAGTACTTC.

CDR3 protein: CASSSVAGDGIQYF. The CDR3 coding sequence is TGTGCCAGCAGCTCAGTCGCAGGGGACGGCATTCAGTACTTC. This chain joins TRBV5-6 and TRBJ2-4, with D tentatively TRBD1 (6 bases). Per germline, CDR1 SGHDT and CDR2 YYEEEE. The CDR3 covers 14 residues. Between the trimmed V and J ends, which lost 3 bases and 9 bases, there was a span of 16 bases.

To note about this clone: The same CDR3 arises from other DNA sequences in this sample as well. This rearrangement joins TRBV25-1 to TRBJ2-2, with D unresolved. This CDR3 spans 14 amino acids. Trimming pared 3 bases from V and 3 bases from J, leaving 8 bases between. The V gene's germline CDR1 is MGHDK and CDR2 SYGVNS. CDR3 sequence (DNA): TGTGCCAGCAGTGAGGTCAGATACACCGGGGAGCTGTTTTTT. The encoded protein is CASSEVRYTGELFF.

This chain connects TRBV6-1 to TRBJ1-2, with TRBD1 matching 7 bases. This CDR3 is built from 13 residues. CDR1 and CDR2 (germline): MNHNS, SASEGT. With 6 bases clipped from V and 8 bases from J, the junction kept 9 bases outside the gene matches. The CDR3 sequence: CASRITGAGGYTF. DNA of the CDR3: TGTGCCAGCAGGATCACAGGGGCTGGGGGCTACACCTTC.

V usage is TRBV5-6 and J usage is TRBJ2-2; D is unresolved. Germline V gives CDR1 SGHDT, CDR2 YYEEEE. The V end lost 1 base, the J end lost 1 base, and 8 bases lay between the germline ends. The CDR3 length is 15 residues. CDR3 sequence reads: CASSLYPGNTGELFF. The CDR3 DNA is TGTGCCAGCAGCTTGTATCCAGGGAACACCGGGGAGCTGTTTTTT.

The CDR3 region is CASSSRGQLNTEAFF. The CDR3 DNA follows: TGTGCCAGCAGCTCCCGAGGTCAGTTGAACACTGAAGCTTTCTTT. The chain joins TRBV5-6 to TRBJ1-1; no firm D call. Per the germline V gene, CDR1 is SGHDT and CDR2 is YYEEEE. The V gene lost 3 bases and the J gene lost 0 bases, with 12 bases spanning the gap. The CDR3 is 15 amino acids.

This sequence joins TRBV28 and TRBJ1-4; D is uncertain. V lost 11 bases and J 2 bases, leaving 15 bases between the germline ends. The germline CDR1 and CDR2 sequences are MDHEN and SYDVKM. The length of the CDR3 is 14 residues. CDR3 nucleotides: TGTGCCGGATCCTCCGGGAGTACTAATGAAAAACTGTTTTTT. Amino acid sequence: CAGSSGSTNEKLFF.